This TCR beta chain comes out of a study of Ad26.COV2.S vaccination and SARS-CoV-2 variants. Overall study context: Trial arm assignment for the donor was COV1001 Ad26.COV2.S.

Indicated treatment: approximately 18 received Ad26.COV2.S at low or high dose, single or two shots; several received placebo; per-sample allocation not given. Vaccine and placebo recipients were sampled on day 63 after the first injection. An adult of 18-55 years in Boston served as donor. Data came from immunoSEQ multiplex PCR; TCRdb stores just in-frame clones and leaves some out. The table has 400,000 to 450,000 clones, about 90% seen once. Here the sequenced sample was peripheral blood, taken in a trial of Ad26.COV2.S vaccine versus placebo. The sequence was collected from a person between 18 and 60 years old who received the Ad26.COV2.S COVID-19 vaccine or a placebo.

CDR3 sequence reads: CASSPGPGTGELFF. The CDR3 region has the DNA TGCGCCAGCAGCCCTGGCCCGGGGACCGGGGAGCTGTTTTTT. The chain carries TRBV4-3 and TRBJ2-2; the D gene is possibly TRBD2 (5 bases). Germline V gives CDR1 LGHNA, CDR2 YSLEER. This CDR3 is 14 amino acids long. With 4 bases removed from V and 5 bases from J, the gap between germline ends came to 11 bases.